The subject of this entry is one T cell receptor (beta chain). The count of this clone is one. Its specific antigen is unknown. Base qualities were left out, and no much larger clone turns up one base away. The data were taken from a study of cytomegalovirus exposure and HLA in healthy donors (dated by TCRdb to about 2017). With regard to the full study: An earlier analysis of 587 of the donors reported roughly 300 Gb of sequence data and 117 million unique TCR beta sequences from around 200 million T cells. An early release that covered about 600 HLA-typed donors contained approximately 300 gigabases of sequencing data and 70 million to 100 million unique TCR sequences. Of the roughly 400 genotyped donors, over 65% fell in the genetic ancestry cluster associated with self-reported Caucasian donors. The aim of the study was to test whether cataloging public T cell receptors could identify signatures of past pathogen exposure. The study used immunosequencing to profile the T cell repertoires of more than 650 subjects and linked those repertoires to cytomegalovirus serostatus. In addition to the first cohort of hundreds of subjects, a separate validation cohort of some 120 different subjects was used. To predict cytomegalovirus infection status, the study brought together high-throughput TCR immunosequencing, statistical association of individual TCRs with disease status, and machine learning. A later analysis re-analyzed previously published TCR beta repertoires from 550 to 700 donors and added high-resolution HLA genotyping to study TCR occurrence patterns. Rather than drawing on any new phenotypic data, the later analysis identified candidate immune exposures from TCR beta sequences and the way those sequences occurred across donors. To decide whether each TCR beta V gene segment behaved as functional or pseudogenic, an earlier analysis of 587 of the donors relied on high-throughput TCR beta sequencing. Alongside the repertoire data, information on donor age, sex, ethnicity and CMV serostatus was compiled. A later genetic analysis used genome-wide SNP genotypes for about three fifths of the roughly 700 donors, treating that subset as a discovery cohort. All discovery cohort repertoires had been generated using a single sequencing platform. HLA typing covered class I and class II loci at four-digit resolution. The number of typed donors differed by locus: 629-630 for A, B, C, DRB1 and DQB1; roughly 510 for DQA1; fewer than 610 for DPA1; and roughly 450 for DPB1. A handful of DR-DQ haplotypes were handled as single units for association and clustering because linkage in the cohort was strong. On average, around 240,000 unique TCR beta nucleotide sequences were sequenced per donor among some 430 genotyped donors of the cohort, with 15% to 20% of those sequences being non-productive. General study outcomes and caveats: For the cohort, immune exposure information was limited to CMV serostatus. In a later analysis, HLA-associated TCR beta chains were found to be more clonally expanded and to have lower generation probabilities than equally common non-associated chains. A later genetic analysis reported fewer N-insertions in productive TCRs among donors in an Asian-associated ancestry cluster than the roughly 640-donor mean. A cluster of highly shared sequence variants was judged likely to represent a technical artifact of the sequencing pipeline. An earlier analysis of approximately 600 of the donors showed that most TCR beta V segments appeared in productive rearrangements either about 87% or about 30% of the time, which broadly matched IMGT annotations. The classifier was reported to diagnose cytomegalovirus status with high specificity and sensitivity in both the original cohort and the validation cohort. Only TCR beta chains were sequenced in this cohort, and the absence of alpha or paired-chain data limited detectable features. Most CMV-associated TCR beta chains appeared to be HLA-restricted in a later analysis, and the HLA associations seemed to be driven largely by CMV exposure. Correlated functional status among segregating V segments might reflect linkage disequilibrium, but an unknown experimental factor could not be ruled out. In a later analysis, the rate of TCR association differed among HLA loci, with DRB1 alleles having the most associated TCRs and HLA-C alleles having the fewest. Because counts were too low, seventeen rarely observed V segments, including chromosome 9 orphons, were excluded from the earlier analysis of 587 of the donors. A total of 150 or so TCR beta chains were listed by the study as associated with cytomegalovirus. A further reported finding was that TCR beta sequences accurately predicted the HLA-A and HLA-B alleles for most subjects in the first cohort. It was suggested by the authors that the approach could potentially be generalized to other disease states and immunological phenotypes. Because the 87-base-pair reads could not distinguish some IMGT-functional V segments, including TRBV6-2 and TRBV6-3, those segments were excluded. V-gene and J-gene trimming of TCR beta chains was associated with a missense DCLRE1C variant in a later genetic analysis, and the association was replicated in an independent cohort. In a later analysis, around 15,000 TCR beta sequences were associated with specific HLA alleles at a false discovery rate of 0.05. Across donors, most TCR sequences were observed very rarely, whereas some public TCRs were present in many individuals. According to a later analysis, parvovirus B19, influenza, CMV and Epstein-Barr virus appeared linked to several top co-occurrence clusters. When HLA alleles, especially DR and DQ, strongly co-occurred, TCR associations were difficult to assign to individual alleles. Roughly uniform sequencing depth across donors was assumed in presence/absence analyses, although this assumption may not hold. Three of the identified cytomegalovirus-associated TCR beta chains were confirmed in vitro to be specific for cytomegalovirus antigens. Because HLA typing was missing for some donors at each locus, association tests included only the typed subset.

Deletion took 3 bases off V and 6 bases off J, with a span of 9 bases between the germline ends. Sequences ENHRY (CDR1) and SYGVKD (CDR2) are obtained from the germline V gene. Inclusive of the bounding cysteine and phenylalanine, the CDR3 is 13 residues long. Only CDR3 DNA remains: 39 bases, in frame from the first base. The cohort comprised hundreds of healthy bone marrow donors. At the time of sampling, every cohort member was nominally healthy, though immune exposures that went unrecorded were likely present. CMV serostatus was recorded as positive for 250 to 300 and negative for about 55% of the 666 cohort members, whereas no CMV serostatus was recorded for the donor in question. A peripheral blood sample was provided by each donor, and peripheral blood mononuclear cells were used for TCR beta sequencing. Genomic DNA was extracted from the blood cell samples with the Qiagen DNeasy Blood Extraction Kit.

Library preparation employed the immunoSEQ multiplex PCR assay. A mixture of 60 forward primers for TCR Vbeta segments and 13 reverse primers for TCR Jbeta segments was used in the multiplex PCR. A multiplex PCR assay on genomic DNA amplified the CDR3 region of rearranged TCR beta genes. Amplified TCR beta libraries were sequenced as 87-base-pair reads on the Illumina HiSeq System. The paper's processing steps were these. Across the roughly 700 repertoires, a later analysis counted 78 million or so unique TCR beta chains, approximately 12 million of which were shared by at least two donors. To remove PCR and sequencing errors, raw reads were error-corrected and collapsed into unique sequences using a nearest-neighbor algorithm that merged closely related sequences. Alignment of CDR3 sequences to IMGT reference sequences was used to assign V, D and J gene segments. For a sequence to be retained, at least a six-nucleotide match to both a V gene segment and a J gene segment was required. Rearrangements were classified as productive when the CDR3 lacked stop codons and remained in frame with V and J, and all other rearrangements were classified as non-productive. Following IMGT convention, CDR3 was defined as the stretch from the second conserved V-encoded cysteine up to the conserved J-encoded phenylalanine. In an earlier analysis of 550 to 650 of the donors, sequences lacking an unambiguous match to a single V gene segment were excluded. An earlier analysis of about 600 of the donors called V segments functional above 56.7% productive rearrangements and segregating when the between-donor standard deviation exceeded 5%. A statistical classification framework was developed to diagnose cytomegalovirus status using the catalog of TCR beta chain sequences. In a later analysis, V and J genes were assigned by comparing TCR nucleotide sequences against IMGT/GENE-DB human TR gene sequences. In a later analysis, CDR3 sequences and most-parsimonious VDJ recombination scenarios were assigned using the TCRdist pipeline. A later analysis defined each TCR beta chain by its CDR3 amino acid sequence plus V-gene family, and excluded reads lacking a unique V-gene family. A later analysis removed 550 to 700 highly shared, low-generation-probability nucleotide sequences to deal with suspected cross-contamination and a sequencing artifact. For each public chain, a later analysis derived a clonal expansion index from normalized ranks of inferred template counts within each repertoire. A later analysis computed generation probabilities with a VDJ recombination model fitted to out-of-frame rearrangements, and checked the results against IGoR. A later analysis scored TCR-TCR, TCR-HLA and TCR-CMV co-occurrence with hypergeometric tests, applying a repertoire-size bias correction to TCR pairs. False discovery rates were estimated in a later analysis by permuting HLA or CMV assignments 20 times. A later analysis grouped co-occurring TCRs with DBSCAN, adding TCRdist sequence similarity when clustering within HLA-allele-positive subsets. Co-occurrence clustering excluded repertoires with fewer than 30,000 or more than 120,000 public chains, plus five with anomalous nucleotide sharing. This is the immuneACCESS table as TCRdb keeps it, with only in-frame sequences that have V and J called. A part of the clones is gone; compared with another copy, unresolved V genes explain less than half, and the rest is unexplained. V and J calls plus clone size are reproduced from that table; the DNA served to infer D and trimming. The table for this sample lists approximately 150,000 clones; around 79% of them were counted only once. The ten largest clones take up roughly 3.4% of the sample.

Recombination connected TRBV10-3 to TRBJ2-1; TRBD2 might be the D gene, on 6 matching bases. Material for sequencing was PBMCs. The TCR comes from a human donor in good health. The DNA sequence reads TGTGCCATCAGTGACCAGGGAGGCAATGAGCAGTTCTTC. Its translation reads: CAISDQGGNEQFF.